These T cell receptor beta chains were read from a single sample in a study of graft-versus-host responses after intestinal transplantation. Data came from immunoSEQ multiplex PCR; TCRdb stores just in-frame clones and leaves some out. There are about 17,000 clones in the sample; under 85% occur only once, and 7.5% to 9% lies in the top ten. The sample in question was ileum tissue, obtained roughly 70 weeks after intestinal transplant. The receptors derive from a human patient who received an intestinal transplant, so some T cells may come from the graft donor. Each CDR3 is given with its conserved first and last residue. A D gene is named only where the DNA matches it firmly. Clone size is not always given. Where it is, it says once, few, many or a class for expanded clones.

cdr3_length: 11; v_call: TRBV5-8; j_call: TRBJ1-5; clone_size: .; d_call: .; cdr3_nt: TGTGCCAGCAGCTTGGTCGGGGCAGGGCATTTT; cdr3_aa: CASSLVGAGHF
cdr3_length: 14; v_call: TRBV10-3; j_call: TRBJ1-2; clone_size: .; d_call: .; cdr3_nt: TGTGCCATTGGGTCGGGGGGCGGTAACTATGGCTACACCTTC; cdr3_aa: CAIGSGGGNYGYTF
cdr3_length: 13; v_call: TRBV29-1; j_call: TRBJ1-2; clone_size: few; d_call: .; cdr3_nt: TGCAGCGTTCCCGAAGGGGTTGGCTATGGCTACACCTTC; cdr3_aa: CSVPEGVGYGYTF
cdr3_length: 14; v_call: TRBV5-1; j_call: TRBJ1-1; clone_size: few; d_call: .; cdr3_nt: TGCGCCAGCAGCTTGGATCGGGGACGAACTGAAGCTTTCTTT; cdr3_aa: CASSLDRGRTEAFF
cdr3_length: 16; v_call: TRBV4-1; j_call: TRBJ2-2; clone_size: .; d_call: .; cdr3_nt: TGCGCCAGCAGCCAAGAGAGGACCCGGGGGACCGGGGAGCTGTTTTTT; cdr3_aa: CASSQERTRGTGELFF
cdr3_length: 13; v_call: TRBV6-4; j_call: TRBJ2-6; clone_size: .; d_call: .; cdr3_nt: TGTGCCAGCAGCCCCGCTGGGGCCAACGTCCTGACTTTC; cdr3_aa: CASSPAGANVLTF
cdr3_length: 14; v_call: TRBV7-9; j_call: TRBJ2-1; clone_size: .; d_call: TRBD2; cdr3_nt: TGTGCCAGCAGCTGGGGACTAGGGGTCACGGTAAAATTCTTC; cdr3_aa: CASSWGLGVTVKFF
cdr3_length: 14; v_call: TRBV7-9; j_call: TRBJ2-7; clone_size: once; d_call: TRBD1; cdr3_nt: TGTGCCAGCAGCTTTGGACAGGGGAGGTACGAGCAGTACTTC; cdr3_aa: CASSFGQGRYEQYF
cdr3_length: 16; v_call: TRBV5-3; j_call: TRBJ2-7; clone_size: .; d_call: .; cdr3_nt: TGTGCCAGAAGTCCGAGTGATGGGGTATCCTCCTACGAGCAGTACTTC; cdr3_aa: CARSPSDGVSSYEQYF
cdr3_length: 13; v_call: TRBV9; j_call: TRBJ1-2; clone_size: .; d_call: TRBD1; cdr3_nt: TGTGCCAGCAGCTCCCGGACAGGCTATGGCTACACCTTC; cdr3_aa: CASSSRTGYGYTF
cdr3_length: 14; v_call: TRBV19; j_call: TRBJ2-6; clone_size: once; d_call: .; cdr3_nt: TGTGCCAGTACTCGGGGGACTGGGGCCAACGTCCTGACTTTC; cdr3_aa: CASTRGTGANVLTF
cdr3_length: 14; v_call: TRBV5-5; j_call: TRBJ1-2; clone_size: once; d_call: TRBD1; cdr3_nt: TGTGCCAGCAGCCCGGGACAGGGAAACTATGGCTACACCTTC; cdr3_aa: CASSPGQGNYGYTF
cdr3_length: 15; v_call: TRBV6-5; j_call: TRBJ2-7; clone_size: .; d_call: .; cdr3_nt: TGTGCCAGCAGGATGTATGAGACGGCAGTCTACGAGCAGTACTTC; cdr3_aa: CASRMYETAVYEQYF
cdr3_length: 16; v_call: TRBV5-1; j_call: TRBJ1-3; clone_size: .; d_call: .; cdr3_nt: TGCGCCAGCAGCTGGGGGCGCCCGGATACTAGGGACACCATATATTTT; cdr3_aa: CASSWGRPDTRDTIYF
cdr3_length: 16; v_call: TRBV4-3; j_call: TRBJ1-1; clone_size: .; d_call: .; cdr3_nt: TGCGCCAGCAGACGGGCGGGGTATCCCTCGAACACTGAAGCTTTCTTT; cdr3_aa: CASRRAGYPSNTEAFF
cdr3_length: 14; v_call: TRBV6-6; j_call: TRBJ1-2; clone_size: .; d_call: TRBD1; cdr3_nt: TGTGCCAGCAACCCACAGGGGGCTAACTATGGCTACACCTTC; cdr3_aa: CASNPQGANYGYTF
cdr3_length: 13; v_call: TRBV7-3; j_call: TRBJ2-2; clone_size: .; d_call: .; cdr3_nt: TGTGCCAGCAGCTTCATATCCACCGGGGAGCTGTTTTTT; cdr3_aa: CASSFISTGELFF
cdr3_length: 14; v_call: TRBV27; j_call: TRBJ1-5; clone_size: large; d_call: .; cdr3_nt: TGTGCCAGCAGTTCTGGGGCGGACAATCAGCCCCAGCATTTT; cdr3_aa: CASSSGADNQPQHF
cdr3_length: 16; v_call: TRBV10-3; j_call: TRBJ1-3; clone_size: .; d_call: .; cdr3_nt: TGTGCCATCAGTGAGCCGGGAATAATCTCTGGAAACACCATATATTTT; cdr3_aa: CAISEPGIISGNTIYF
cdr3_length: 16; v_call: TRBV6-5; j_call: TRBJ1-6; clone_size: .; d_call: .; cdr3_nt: TGTGCCAGCAGTTTGATATTCGGGCAGGGATATTCACCCCTCCACTTT; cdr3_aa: CASSLIFGQGYSPLHF
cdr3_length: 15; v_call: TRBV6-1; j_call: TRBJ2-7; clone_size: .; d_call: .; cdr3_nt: TGTGTCACGACATTCCGGGGGGCGGTCTCCTACGAGCAGTACTTC; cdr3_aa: CVTTFRGAVSYEQYF
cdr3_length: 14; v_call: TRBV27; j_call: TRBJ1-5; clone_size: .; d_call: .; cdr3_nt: TGTGCCAGCAGTCCCGAGGGATTCGGTCAGCCCCAGCATTTT; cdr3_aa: CASSPEGFGQPQHF
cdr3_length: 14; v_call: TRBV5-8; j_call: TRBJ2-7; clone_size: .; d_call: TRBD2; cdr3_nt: TGTGCCAGCAGCTACGGGACTAGCTCCTACGAGCAGTACTTC; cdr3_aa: CASSYGTSSYEQYF
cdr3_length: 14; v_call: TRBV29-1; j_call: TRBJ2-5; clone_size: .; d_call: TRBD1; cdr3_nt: TGCAGCGTTGTAGCCGGGACAGGGGGAGAGACCCAGTACTTC; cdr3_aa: CSVVAGTGGETQYF
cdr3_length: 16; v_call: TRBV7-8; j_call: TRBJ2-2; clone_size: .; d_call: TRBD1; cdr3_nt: TGTGCCAGCAGCTCATGGACAGGGGGGTCCACCGGGGAGCTGTTTTTT; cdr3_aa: CASSSWTGGSTGELFF
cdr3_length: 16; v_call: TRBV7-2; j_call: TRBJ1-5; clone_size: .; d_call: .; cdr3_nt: TGTGCCAGCAGTTTACTACAGGGCCTCGGCAATCAGCCCCAGCATTTT; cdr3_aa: CASSLLQGLGNQPQHF
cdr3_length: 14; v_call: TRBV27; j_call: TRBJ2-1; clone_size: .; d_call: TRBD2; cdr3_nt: TGTGCCAGCAGGATACTAGCGGGAGGCAGTGAGCAGTTCTTC; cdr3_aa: CASRILAGGSEQFF
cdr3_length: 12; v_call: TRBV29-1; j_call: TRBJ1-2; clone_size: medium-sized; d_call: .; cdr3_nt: TGCAGCGTCGGGTCCGAGAGCTATGGCTACACCTTC; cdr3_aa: CSVGSESYGYTF
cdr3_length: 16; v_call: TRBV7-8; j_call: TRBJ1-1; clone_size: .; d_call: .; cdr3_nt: TGTGCCAGCAGCTTTAGCGGGGGGCTTCTGGGCACTGAAGCTTTCTTT; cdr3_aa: CASSFSGGLLGTEAFF
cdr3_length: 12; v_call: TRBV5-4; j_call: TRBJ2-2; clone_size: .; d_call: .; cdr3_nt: TGTGCCAGCAGCTCCTATACCGGGGAGCTGTTTTTT; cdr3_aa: CASSSYTGELFF
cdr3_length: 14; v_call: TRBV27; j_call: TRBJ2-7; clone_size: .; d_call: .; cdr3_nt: TGTGCCAGCAGGAGCCGGTCGTTGGGCGGCGAGCAGTACTTC; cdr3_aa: CASRSRSLGGEQYF
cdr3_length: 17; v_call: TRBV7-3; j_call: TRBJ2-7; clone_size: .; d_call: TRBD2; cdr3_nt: TGTGCCAGCAGCTTAAACGCGGGGGGGCCCCTCTCCTACGAGCAGTACTTC; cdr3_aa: CASSLNAGGPLSYEQYF
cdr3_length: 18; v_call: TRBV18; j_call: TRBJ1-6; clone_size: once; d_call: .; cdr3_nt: TGTGCCAGCTCCCGCCGTGGGCGGTGGCAGCCAAATAATTCACCCCTCCACTTT; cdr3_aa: CASSRRGRWQPNNSPLHF
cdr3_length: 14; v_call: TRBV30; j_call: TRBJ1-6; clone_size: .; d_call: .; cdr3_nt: TGTGCCTGGCCGCCCCAGGGACATAATTCACCCCTCCACTTT; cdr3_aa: CAWPPQGHNSPLHF
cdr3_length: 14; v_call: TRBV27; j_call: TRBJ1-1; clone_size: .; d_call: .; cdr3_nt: TGTGCCAGCAGTTTCAGGCCAGGGGACACTGAAGCTTTCTTT; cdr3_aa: CASSFRPGDTEAFF
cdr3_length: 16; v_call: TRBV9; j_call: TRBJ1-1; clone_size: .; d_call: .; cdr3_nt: TGTGCCAGCAGCGTCGGGGGTCTTTTTTCGAACACTGAAGCTTTCTTT; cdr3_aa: CASSVGGLFSNTEAFF
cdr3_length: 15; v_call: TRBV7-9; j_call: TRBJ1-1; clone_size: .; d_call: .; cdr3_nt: TGTGCCAGCAGCTTCAATACAGGCCTGAACACTGAAGCTTTCTTT; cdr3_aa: CASSFNTGLNTEAFF
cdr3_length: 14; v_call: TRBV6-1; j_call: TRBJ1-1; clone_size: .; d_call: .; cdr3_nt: TGTGCCAGCAGCTTCACTCAGGGGAACACTGAAGCTTTCTTT; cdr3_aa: CASSFTQGNTEAFF
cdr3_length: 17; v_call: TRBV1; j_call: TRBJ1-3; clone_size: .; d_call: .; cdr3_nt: TGCACCAGCAGCCAATGCCCGAAACCCCTCTCTGGAAACACCATATATTTT; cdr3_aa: CTSSQCPKPLSGNTIYF
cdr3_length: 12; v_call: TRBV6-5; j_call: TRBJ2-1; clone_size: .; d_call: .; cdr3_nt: TGTGCCACCCGAGTCTCCTACAATGAGCAGTTCTTC; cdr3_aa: CATRVSYNEQFF
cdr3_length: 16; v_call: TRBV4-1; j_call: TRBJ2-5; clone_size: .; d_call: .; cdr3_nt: TGCGCCAGCAGCCAAGGGGCAGCAGGGGCGGTCGAGACCCAGTACTTC; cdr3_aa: CASSQGAAGAVETQYF